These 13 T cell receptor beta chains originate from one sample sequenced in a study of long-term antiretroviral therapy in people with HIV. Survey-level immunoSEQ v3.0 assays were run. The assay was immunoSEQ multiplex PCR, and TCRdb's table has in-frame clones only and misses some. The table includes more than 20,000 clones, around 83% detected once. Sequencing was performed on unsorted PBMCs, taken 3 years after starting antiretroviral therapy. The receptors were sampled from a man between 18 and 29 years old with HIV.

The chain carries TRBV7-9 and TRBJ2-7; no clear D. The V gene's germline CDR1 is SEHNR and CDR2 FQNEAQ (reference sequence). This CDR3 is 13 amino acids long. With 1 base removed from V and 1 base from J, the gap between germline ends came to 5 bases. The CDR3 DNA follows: TGTGCCAGCAGCTTAGTAAGATCCTACGAGCAGTACTTC. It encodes CASSLVRSYEQYF.

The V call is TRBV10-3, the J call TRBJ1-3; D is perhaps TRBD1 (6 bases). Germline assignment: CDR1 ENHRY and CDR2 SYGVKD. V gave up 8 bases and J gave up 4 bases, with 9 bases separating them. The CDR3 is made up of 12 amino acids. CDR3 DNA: TGTGCCATCCCGGGGGCAGGAAACACCATATATTTT. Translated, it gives CAIPGAGNTIYF.

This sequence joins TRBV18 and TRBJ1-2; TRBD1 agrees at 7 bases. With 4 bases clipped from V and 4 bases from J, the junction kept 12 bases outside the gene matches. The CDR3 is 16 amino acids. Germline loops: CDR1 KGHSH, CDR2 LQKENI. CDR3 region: CASSLTGTDHSYGYTF. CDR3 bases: TGTGCCAGCTCACTAACAGGGACAGATCACTCCTATGGCTACACCTTC. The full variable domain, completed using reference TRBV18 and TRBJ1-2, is NAGVMQNPRHLVRRRGQEARLRCSPMKGHSHVYWYRQLPEEGLKFMVYLQKENIIDESGMPKERFSAEFPKEGPSILRIQQVVRGDSAAYFCASSLTGTDHSYGYTFGSGTRLTVV.

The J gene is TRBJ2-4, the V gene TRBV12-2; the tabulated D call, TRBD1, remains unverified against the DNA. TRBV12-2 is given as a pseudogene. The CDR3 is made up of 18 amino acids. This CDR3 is CASRLGGGQGLAKNIQYF. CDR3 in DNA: TGTGCAAGTCGCTTAGGGGGGGGACAGGGTCTAGCCAAAAACATTCAGTACTTC.

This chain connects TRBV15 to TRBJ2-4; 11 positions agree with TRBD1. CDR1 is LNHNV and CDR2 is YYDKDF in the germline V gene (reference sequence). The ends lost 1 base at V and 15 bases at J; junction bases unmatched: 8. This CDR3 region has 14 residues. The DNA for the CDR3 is TGTGCCACCAGCAGAGGGGACAGGGGGGGGTCATCGTACTTC. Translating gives CATSRGDRGGSSYF.

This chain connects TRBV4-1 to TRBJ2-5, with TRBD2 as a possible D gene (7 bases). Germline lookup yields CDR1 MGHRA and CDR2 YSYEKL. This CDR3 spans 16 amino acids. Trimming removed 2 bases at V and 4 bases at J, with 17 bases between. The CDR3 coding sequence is TGCGCCAGCAGCCAAAGGGGCGGGGGCCCCGTAGAGACCCAGTACTTC. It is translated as CASSQRGGGPVETQYF.

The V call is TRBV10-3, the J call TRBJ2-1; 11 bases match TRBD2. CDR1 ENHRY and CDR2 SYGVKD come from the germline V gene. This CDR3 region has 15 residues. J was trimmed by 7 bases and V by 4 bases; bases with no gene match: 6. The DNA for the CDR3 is TGTGCCATCAGTGTTAGCGGGGGGGCCGGTAATGAGCAGTTCTTC. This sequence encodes CAISVSGGAGNEQFF.

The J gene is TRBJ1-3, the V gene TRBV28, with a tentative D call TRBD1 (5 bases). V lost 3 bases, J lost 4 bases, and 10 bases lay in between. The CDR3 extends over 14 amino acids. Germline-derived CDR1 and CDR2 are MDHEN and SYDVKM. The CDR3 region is CASSFSREGNTIYF. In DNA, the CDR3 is TGTGCCAGCAGTTTCTCCAGGGAAGGAAACACCATATATTTT.

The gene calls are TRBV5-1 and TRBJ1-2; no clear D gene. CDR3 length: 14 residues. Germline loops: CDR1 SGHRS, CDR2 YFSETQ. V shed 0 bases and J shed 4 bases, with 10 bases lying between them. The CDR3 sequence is CASSLDSDTYGYTF. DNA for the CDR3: TGCGCCAGCAGCTTGGACAGTGACACCTATGGCTACACCTTC.

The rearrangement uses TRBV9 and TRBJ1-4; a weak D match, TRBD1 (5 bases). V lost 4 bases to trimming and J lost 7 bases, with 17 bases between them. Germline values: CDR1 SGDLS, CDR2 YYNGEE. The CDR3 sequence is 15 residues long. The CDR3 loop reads CASSPPGRDGEKLFF. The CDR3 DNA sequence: TGTGCCAGCAGCCCCCCTGGCAGGGACGGTGAAAAACTGTTTTTT. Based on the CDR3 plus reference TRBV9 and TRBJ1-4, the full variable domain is DSGVTQTPKHLITATGQRVTLRCSPRSGDLSVYWYQQSLDQGLQFLIQYYNGEERAKGNILERFSAQQFPDLHSELNLSSLELGDSALYFCASSPPGRDGEKLFFGSGTQLSVL.

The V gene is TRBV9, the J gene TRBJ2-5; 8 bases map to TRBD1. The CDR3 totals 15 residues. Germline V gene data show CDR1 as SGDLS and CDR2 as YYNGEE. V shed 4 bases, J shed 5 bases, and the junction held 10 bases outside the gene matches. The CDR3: CASSPDAGGPETQYF. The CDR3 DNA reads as TGTGCCAGCAGCCCCGACGCAGGGGGCCCTGAGACCCAGTACTTC. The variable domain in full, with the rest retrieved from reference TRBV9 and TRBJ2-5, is DSGVTQTPKHLITATGQRVTLRCSPRSGDLSVYWYQQSLDQGLQFLIQYYNGEERAKGNILERFSAQQFPDLHSELNLSSLELGDSALYFCASSPDAGGPETQYFGPGTRLLVL.

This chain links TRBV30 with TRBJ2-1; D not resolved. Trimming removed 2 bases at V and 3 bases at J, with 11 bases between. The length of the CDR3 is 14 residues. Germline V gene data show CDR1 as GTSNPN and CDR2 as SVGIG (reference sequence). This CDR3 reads CAWSSPPFYNEQFF. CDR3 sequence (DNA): TGTGCCTGGAGTTCTCCACCCTTCTACAATGAGCAGTTCTTC.

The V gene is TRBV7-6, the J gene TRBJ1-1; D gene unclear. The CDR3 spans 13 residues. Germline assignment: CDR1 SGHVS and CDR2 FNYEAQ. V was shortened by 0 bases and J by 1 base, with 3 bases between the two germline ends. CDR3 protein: CASSLARNTEAFF. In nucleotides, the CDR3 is TGTGCCAGCAGCTTAGCTCGGAACACTGAAGCTTTCTTT.